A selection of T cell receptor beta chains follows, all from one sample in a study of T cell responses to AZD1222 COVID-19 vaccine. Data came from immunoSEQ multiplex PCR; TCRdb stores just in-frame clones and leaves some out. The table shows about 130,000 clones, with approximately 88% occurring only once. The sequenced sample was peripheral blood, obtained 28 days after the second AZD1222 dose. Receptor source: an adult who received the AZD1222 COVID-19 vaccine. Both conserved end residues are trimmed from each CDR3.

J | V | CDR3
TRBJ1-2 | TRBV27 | ASSLDGRGLGNYGYT
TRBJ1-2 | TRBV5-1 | ASSLGDRDLQGYT
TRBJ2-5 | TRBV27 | ASSRWGQETQY
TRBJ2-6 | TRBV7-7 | ASSRTTGGYSSGANVLT
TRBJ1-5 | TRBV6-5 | ASSYSHLGNQPQH
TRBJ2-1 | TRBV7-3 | ASSLGVNNEQF
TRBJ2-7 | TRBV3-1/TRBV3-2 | ASSHLALYGYEQY
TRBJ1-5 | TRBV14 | ASSQSIGQPQH
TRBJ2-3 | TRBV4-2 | ASSQDGGGATDTQY
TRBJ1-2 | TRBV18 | ASSPPPNYGYT
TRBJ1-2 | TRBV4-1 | ASSPTESYGYT
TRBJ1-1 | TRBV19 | ASSIGGMGTEAF
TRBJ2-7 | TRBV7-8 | ASSYAAAYEQY
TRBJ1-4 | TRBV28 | ASSAGTGDEKLF
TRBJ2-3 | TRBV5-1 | ASSLGGLAGTTTQY
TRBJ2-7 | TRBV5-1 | ASSADSYEQY
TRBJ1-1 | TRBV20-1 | SAWRVEAF
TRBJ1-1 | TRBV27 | ASISRQGNTEAF
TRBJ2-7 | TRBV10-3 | AITPRDRGYEQY
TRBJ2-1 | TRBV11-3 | ASSFMAYEQF
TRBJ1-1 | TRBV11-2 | ASSDPGTGKTEAF
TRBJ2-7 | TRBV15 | ATSRDKHGSYEQY
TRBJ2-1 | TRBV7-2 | ASSLSVDEQF
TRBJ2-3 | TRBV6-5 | ASSPGTSDTQY
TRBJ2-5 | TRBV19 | ASSIRGALGQETQY
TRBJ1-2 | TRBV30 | ARDSYYGYT
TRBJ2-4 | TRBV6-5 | ASSWDSTVKNIQY
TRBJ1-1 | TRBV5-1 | ASSLQGRNTEAF
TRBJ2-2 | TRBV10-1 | ASSVLAGVDTGELF
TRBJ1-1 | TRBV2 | ASTGGGTEAF
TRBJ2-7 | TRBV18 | ASSPPGSYEQY
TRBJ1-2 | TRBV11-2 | ASSEIPWTAAYGYT
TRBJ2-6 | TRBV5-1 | ASSHRTGLT